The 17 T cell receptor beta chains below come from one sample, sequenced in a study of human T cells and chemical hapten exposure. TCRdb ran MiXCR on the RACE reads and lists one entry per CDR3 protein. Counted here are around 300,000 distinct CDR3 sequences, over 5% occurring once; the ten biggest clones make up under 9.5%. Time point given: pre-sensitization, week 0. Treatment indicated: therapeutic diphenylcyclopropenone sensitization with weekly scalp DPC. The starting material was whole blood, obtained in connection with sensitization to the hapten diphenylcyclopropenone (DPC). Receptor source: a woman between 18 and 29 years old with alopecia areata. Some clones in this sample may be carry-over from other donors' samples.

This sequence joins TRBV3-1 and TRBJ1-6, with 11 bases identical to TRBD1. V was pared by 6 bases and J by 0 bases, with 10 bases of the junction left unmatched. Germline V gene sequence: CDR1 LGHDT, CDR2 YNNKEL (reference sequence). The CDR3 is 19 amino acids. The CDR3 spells CASSPWTGGSSSYNSPLHF. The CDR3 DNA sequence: TGTGCCAGCAGTCCGTGGACAGGGGGCTCAAGCTCCTATAATTCACCCCTCCACTTT.

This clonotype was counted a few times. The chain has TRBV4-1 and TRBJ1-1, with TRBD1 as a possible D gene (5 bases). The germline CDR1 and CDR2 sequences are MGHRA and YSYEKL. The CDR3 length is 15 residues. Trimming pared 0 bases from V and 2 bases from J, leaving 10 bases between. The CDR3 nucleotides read TGCGCCAGCAGCCAAGATCGGGACGAAAACACTGAAGCTTTCTTT. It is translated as CASSQDRDENTEAFF.

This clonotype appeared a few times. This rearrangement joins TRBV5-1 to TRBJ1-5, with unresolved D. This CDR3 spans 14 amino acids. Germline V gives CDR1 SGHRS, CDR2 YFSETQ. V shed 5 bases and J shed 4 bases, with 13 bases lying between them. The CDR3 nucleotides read TGCGCCAGCAGTATGGCCGGAGGAAATCAGCCCCAGCATTTT. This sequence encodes CASSMAGGNQPQHF.

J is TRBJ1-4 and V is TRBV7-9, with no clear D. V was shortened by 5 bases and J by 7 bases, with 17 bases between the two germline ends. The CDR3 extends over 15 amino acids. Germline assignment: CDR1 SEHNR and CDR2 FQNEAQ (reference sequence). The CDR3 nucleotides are TGTGCCAGCAGCGATAGTGCAGGATACCTTGAAAAACTGTTTTTT. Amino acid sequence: CASSDSAGYLEKLFF.

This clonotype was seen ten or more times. The CDR3 DNA is TGTGCCAGCAGTGAATCGGCCGTTACGCAGTATTTT. Protein: CASSESAVTQYF. The chain is built from TRBV6-1 and TRBJ2-3, with D hard to call. V gave up 2 bases and J gave up 8 bases, with 8 bases separating them. The germline CDR1 and CDR2 sequences are MNHNS and SASEGT. The CDR3 is 12 amino acids.

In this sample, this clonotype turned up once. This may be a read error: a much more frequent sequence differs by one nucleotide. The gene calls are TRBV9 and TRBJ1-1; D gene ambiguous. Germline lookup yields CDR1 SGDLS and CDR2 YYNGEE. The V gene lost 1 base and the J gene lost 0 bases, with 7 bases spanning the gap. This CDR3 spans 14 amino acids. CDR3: CASSVIGVNTEAFF. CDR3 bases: TGTGCCAGCAGCGTAATCGGCGTGAACACTGAAGCTTTCTTT.

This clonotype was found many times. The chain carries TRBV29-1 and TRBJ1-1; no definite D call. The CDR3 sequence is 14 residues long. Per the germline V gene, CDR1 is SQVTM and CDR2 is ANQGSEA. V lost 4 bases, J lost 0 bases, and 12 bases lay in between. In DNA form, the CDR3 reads TGCAGCGTTGCTCCCGGACTGATGAACACTGAAGCTTTCTTT. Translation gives CSVAPGLMNTEAFF.

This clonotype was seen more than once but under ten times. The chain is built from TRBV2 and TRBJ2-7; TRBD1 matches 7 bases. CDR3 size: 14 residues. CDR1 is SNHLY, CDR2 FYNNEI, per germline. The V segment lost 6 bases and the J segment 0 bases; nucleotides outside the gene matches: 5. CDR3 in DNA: TGTGCCAGCAGGAGGACAGGTACCTCCTACGAGCAGTACTTC. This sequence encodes CASRRTGTSYEQYF.

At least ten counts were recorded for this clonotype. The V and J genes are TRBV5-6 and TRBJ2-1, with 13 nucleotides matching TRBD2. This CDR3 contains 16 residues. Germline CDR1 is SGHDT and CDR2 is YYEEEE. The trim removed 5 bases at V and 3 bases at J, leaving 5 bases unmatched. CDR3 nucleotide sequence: TGTGCCAGCAGTGTGGGACTAGCGGGAATCTACAATGAGCAGTTCTTC. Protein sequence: CASSVGLAGIYNEQFF.

The CDR3 sequence: CASGIPGSDTQYF. In nucleotides, the CDR3 is TGTGCCAGCGGCATTCCAGGGTCAGATACGCAGTATTTT. This chain connects TRBV12-3 or TRBV12-4 to TRBJ2-3, with D perhaps matching TRBD1 (5 bases). V lost 8 bases, J lost 4 bases, and 13 bases lay in between. The CDR3 totals 13 residues.

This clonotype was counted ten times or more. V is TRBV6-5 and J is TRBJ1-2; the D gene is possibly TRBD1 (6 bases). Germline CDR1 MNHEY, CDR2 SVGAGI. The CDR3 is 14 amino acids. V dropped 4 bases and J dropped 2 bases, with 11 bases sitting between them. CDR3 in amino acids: CASSSEQGNYGYTF. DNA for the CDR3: TGTGCCAGCAGTTCCGAACAGGGCAACTATGGCTACACCTTC.

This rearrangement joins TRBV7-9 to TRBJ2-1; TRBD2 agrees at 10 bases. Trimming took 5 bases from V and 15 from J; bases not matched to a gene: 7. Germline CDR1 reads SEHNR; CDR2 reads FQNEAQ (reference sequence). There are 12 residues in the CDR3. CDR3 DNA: TGTGCCAGCAGCCCAAGCGGGGGGGTCTCGTTCTTC. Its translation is CASSPSGGVSFF.

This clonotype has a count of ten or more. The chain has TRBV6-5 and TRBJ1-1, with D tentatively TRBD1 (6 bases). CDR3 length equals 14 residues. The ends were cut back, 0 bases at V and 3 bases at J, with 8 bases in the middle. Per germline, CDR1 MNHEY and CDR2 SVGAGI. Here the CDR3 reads CASSYSQGDTEAFF. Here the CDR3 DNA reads TGTGCCAGCAGTTACTCACAGGGAGACACTGAAGCTTTCTTT.

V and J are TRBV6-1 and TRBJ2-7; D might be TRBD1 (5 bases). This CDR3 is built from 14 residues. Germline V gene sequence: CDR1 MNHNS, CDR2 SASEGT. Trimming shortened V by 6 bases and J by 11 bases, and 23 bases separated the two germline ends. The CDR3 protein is CASSLTVRWVEEYF. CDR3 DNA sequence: TGTGCCAGCAGCCTGACAGTGCGATGGGTTGAGGAGTACTTC.

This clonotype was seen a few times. The CDR3: CASSNPGENSPLHF. CDR3 sequence (DNA): TGTGCCAGCAGTAACCCTGGGGAGAATTCACCCCTCCACTTT. The chain employs TRBV7-3 and TRBJ1-6; no reliable D call. CDR3 length equals 14 residues. Germline V CDR1 and CDR2: SGHTA, FQGTGA. With 6 bases removed from V and 7 bases from J, the gap between germline ends came to 13 bases.

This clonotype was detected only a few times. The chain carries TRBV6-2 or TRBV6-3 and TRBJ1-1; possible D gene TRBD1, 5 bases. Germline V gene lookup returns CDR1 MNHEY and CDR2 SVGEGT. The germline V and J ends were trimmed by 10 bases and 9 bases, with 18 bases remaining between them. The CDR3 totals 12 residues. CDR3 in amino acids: CANGGEAGKAFF. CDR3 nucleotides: TGTGCCAACGGGGGGGAAGCAGGGAAAGCTTTCTTT.

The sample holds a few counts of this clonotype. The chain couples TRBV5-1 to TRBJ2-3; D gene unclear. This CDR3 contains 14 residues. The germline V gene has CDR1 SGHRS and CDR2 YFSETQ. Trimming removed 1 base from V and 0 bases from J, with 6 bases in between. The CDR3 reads CASSLPPSTDTQYF. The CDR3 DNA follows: TGCGCCAGCAGCTTGCCACCAAGCACAGATACGCAGTATTTT.